The 13 T cell receptor beta chains below were found in one sample sequenced in a study of T cell responses to AZD1222 COVID-19 vaccine. TCRdb's table, derived via immunoSEQ multiplex PCR, lists solely in-frame clones and lacks some. Here the sample spans about 99,000 clones, approximately 91% being singletons. This specimen was peripheral blood, taken 28 days after the second AZD1222 dose. These receptors were obtained from an adult who received the AZD1222 COVID-19 vaccine.

CDR3 region: CALTSLRWAYGYTF. The CDR3 DNA is TGTGCCCTCACTAGTCTTCGGTGGGCCTATGGCTACACCTTC. V and J are TRBV2 and TRBJ1-2; D ambiguous. V lost 11 bases and J lost 4, with 20 bases in between. CDR3 size: 14 residues. Germline CDR1 SNHLY, CDR2 FYNNEI.

The CDR3 DNA follows: TGTGCCAGCAGCCAAGTCAACCAGGGTCCGTACGAGCAGTACTTC. Translated: CASSQVNQGPYEQYF. V is TRBV3-1 (or the pseudogene TRBV3-2) and J is TRBJ2-7, with D perhaps matching TRBD1 (5 bases). Germline V gene lookup returns CDR1 LGHDT and CDR2 YNNKEL (reference sequence). CDR3 size: 15 residues. Trimming cost V 1 base and J 4 bases, with 14 bases left between them.

The V call is TRBV18, the J call TRBJ2-7, with 7 bases fitting TRBD1. Germline CDR1 is KGHSH and CDR2 is LQKENI. Trimming at V came to 4 bases and at J to 4 bases, leaving 4 bases not matched to a gene. The CDR3 has 13 residues. In DNA form, the CDR3 reads TGTGCCAGCTCACTGGACAGGTGGTACGAGCAGTACTTC. Amino acids: CASSLDRWYEQYF.

V usage is TRBV29-1 and J usage is TRBJ1-1; 10 bases align to TRBD1. Germline V lookup: CDR1 SQVTM, CDR2 ANQGSEA. V gave up 2 bases and J gave up 4 bases; unmatched junction bases: 4. CDR3 length equals 14 residues. For the CDR3, the DNA is TGCAGCGTTGAATTCTGGGACAGGGGCACTGAAGCTTTCTTT. It encodes CSVEFWDRGTEAFF.

This clone was observed a few times. The chain links TRBV11-2 to TRBJ1-1; D call uncertain. This CDR3 is 15 amino acids long. Germline V gene data show CDR1 as SGHAT and CDR2 as FQNNGV. Trimming took off 5 bases at V and 1 base at J, with 14 bases between the two ends. CDR3 protein: CASSAIGRGNTEAFF. The CDR3 coding sequence is TGTGCCAGCAGCGCAATCGGACGGGGGAACACTGAAGCTTTCTTT.

V gene TRBV25-1 combines with J gene TRBJ2-5; possibly TRBD1 for D (5 bases). The CDR3 consists of 14 residues. The germline V gene has CDR1 MGHDK and CDR2 SYGVNS. V lost 3 bases and J 2 bases, leaving 10 bases between the germline ends. For the CDR3, the DNA is TGTGCCAGCAGTGACCCGACAGAGCAAGAGACCCAGTACTTC. Translation: CASSDPTEQETQYF.

The CDR3: CATSDFYNEQFF. The CDR3 DNA reads TGTGCCACCAGTGATTTTTACAATGAGCAGTTCTTC. V is TRBV24-1 and J is TRBJ2-1; D is ambiguous. V was shortened by 1 base and J by 4 bases, with 1 base between the two germline ends. This CDR3 region has 12 residues. Germline loops: CDR1 KGHDR, CDR2 SFDVKD.

V and J are TRBV21-1 and TRBJ1-5; the listed D gene, TRBD1, was not tested against the DNA. TRBV21-1 is an annotated pseudogene. The CDR3 totals 17 residues. CDR3 loop: CASSTSGDREYNQPQHF. The CDR3 DNA follows: TGTGCCAGCAGCACGTCCGGGGACAGGGAATACAATCAGCCCCAGCATTTT.

The chain employs TRBV9 and TRBJ2-1; D unresolved. The CDR3 has 12 residues. In germline, CDR1 is SGDLS, CDR2 YYNGEE. Trimming left V 7 bases short and J 10 bases short, with 15 bases between. This CDR3 is CASSPYGTEQFF. DNA of the CDR3: TGTGCCAGCTCCCCCTATGGCACCGAGCAGTTCTTC.

This chain uses TRBV4-1 with TRBJ2-1; 7 bases are a match to TRBD2. The CDR3 extends over 14 amino acids. The trim removed 4 bases at V and 10 bases at J, leaving 10 bases unmatched. Germline lookup yields CDR1 MGHRA and CDR2 YSYEKL. CDR3 coding DNA: TGCGCCAGCAGCCTAGGACTAGGTGCGGAGGAGCAGTTCTTC. Protein sequence: CASSLGLGAEEQFF.

The chain combines TRBV11-2 with TRBJ2-2, with D perhaps TRBD1 (6 bases). CDR1 and CDR2 (germline): SGHAT, FQNNGV. This CDR3 has 14 residues. V was cut by 4 bases and J by 6 bases, with 12 bases left in between. CDR3 sequence (DNA): TGTGCCAGCAGCTCCCAGGGGTATGCCGGGGAGCTGTTTTTT. Its protein is CASSSQGYAGELFF.

The rearrangement uses TRBV9 and TRBJ1-2; D is uncertain. With 6 bases removed from V and 2 bases from J, the gap between germline ends came to 8 bases. CDR1 is SGDLS and CDR2 is YYNGEE in the germline V gene. The CDR3 consists of 12 residues. The CDR3 DNA reads TGTGCCAGCAATAACGGAAACTATGGCTACACCTTC. Its protein is CASNNGNYGYTF.

The chain combines TRBV19 with TRBJ1-5; D possibly corresponds to TRBD1 (5 bases). With 5 bases removed from V and 3 bases from J, the gap between germline ends came to 11 bases. CDR1 is LNHDA and CDR2 is SQIVND in the germline V gene (reference sequence). This CDR3 spans 14 amino acids. CDR3 DNA sequence: TGTGCCAGTAGTGTAGGACAATTCAATCAGCCCCAGCATTTT. Its translation is CASSVGQFNQPQHF.